This T cell receptor (beta chain) is drawn from a study of T cells in Graves' hyperthyroidism and ophthalmopathy. This clonotype was observed at least ten times. The patients, who ranged from 18 to 65 in age, presented with newly diagnosed hyperthyroidism lasting under 2 months. Amplification of TCR beta CDR3 regions was performed using RNA transcripts as template. Carried out on the TCR CDR3, a first-round RT-PCR used the HTBI primer set. A single record per CDR3 protein comes from TCRdb applying MiXCR to the multiplex PCR reads. The table records hundreds of thousands of distinct CDR3 sequences, around 17% of them present only once. The CDR3 has 14 residues. V shed 3 bases and J shed 1 base, with 8 bases lying between them. The germline V gene has CDR1 MNHEY and CDR2 SMNVEV (reference sequence).

The J gene is TRBJ2-3, the V gene TRBV27; possible D gene TRBD1, 5 bases. The TCR originated in a woman aged 18 to 35 with Graves' hyperthyroidism. The sample was blood. In DNA, the CDR3 is TGTGCCAGCAGTTTGCGCAGGGGCACAGATACGCAGTATTTT. As protein: CASSLRRGTDTQYF.